This entry lists 2 T cell receptor beta chains sequenced from one sample in a study of cytomegalovirus exposure and HLA in healthy donors. PCR employed 60 Vbeta and 13 Jbeta primers. The method was immunoSEQ multiplex PCR; TCRdb's version includes in-frame clones alone and lacks a portion of them. The table has roughly 200,000 clones, 65% to 85% seen once; the top ten hold about 2.7%. The sequenced material came from PBMCs. The receptors were sampled from a woman aged 25 to 45 in good health and CMV-seronegative.

This chain connects TRBV27 to TRBJ1-1; D uncertain. The CDR3 has 14 amino acids. V lost 5 bases and J 0 bases, leaving 10 bases between the germline ends. CDR1 is MNHEY, CDR2 SMNVEV, per germline (reference sequence). The DNA for the CDR3 is TGTGCCAGCAGTACCGCACAGTTGAACACTGAAGCTTTCTTT. Translated, it gives CASSTAQLNTEAFF.

The chain employs TRBV7-8 and TRBJ2-1; D gene uncertain. This CDR3 comprises 15 residues. Per germline, CDR1 SGHVS and CDR2 FQNEAQ. The V gene lost 2 bases and the J gene lost 0 bases, with 8 bases spanning the gap. DNA for the CDR3: TGTGCCAGCAGCTTACTGAGGAGCTCCTACAATGAGCAGTTCTTC. It yields the protein CASSLLRSSYNEQFF.